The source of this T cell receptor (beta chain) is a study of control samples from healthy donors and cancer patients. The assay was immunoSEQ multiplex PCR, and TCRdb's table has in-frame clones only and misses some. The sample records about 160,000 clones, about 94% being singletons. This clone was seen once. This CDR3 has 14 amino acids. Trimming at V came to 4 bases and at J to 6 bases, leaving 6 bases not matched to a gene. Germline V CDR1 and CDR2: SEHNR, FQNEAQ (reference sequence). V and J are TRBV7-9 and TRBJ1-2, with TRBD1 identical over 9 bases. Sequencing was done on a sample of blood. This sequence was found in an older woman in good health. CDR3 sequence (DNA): TGTGCCAGCAGCTCGGGACAGGGCTGGGATGGCTACACCTTC. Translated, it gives CASSSGQGWDGYTF.